This is a list of T cell receptor beta chains from one sample in a study of T cells after yellow fever vaccination. MiXCR, run by TCRdb on the 5' RACE reads, gives a single entry per CDR3 protein. The data hold 60,000 to 85,000 distinct CDR3 sequences, with around 7% observed a single time. The source material was CD8+ T cells sorted from PBMCs, sampled 35 to 50 days after the first yellow fever vaccination. The receptors stem from a man between 18 and 29 years old who received the YFV17D yellow fever vaccine. The CDR3 runs from the conserved cysteine through the conserved F or W. The D gene is left open where the match is weak. Rows may omit the clone size; those that give it use once, few, many or a size class.

abundance | j_gene | d_gene | v_gene | CDR3aa | CDR3nt
few | TRBJ2-7 | . | TRBV19 | CASSIVGGQEEYF | TGTGCCAGTAGTATAGTAGGTGGGCAAGAGGAGTACTTC
. | TRBJ1-3 | . | TRBV3-1 | CASSQPGRTFSGNTIYF | TGTGCCAGCAGCCAGCCGGGACGGACTTTCTCTGGAAACACCATATATTTT
. | TRBJ2-7 | . | TRBV29-1 | CSVVPQGNEQYF | TGCAGCGTTGTCCCGCAGGGAAACGAGCAGTACTTC
many | TRBJ2-5 | . | TRBV27 | CASSWRGRTETQYF | TGTGCCAGCAGTTGGCGGGGGCGGACGGAGACCCAGTACTTC
many | TRBJ2-3 | . | TRBV7-9 | CASSLNQVTDTQYF | TGTGCCAGCAGCTTAAACCAGGTGACAGATACGCAGTATTTT
few | TRBJ2-1 | . | TRBV4-3 | CASSPRTARNEQFF | TGCGCCAGCAGCCCGAGGACAGCCCGGAATGAGCAGTTCTTC
many | TRBJ2-5 | TRBD1 | TRBV29-1 | CSVTLTGQTQETQYF | TGCAGCGTTACGCTGACAGGGCAAACCCAAGAGACCCAGTACTTC
. | TRBJ2-3 | . | TRBV7-9 | CASSSPDTQYF | TGTGCCAGCAGCAGTCCAGATACGCAGTATTTT
many | TRBJ2-5 | TRBD2 | TRBV2 | CASSPPGLVSETQYF | TGTGCCAGCAGCCCCCCAGGACTAGTCTCGGAGACCCAGTACTTC
many | TRBJ2-1 | . | TRBV5-6 | CASSWTAEQFF | TGTGCCAGCAGCTGGACAGCTGAGCAGTTCTTC
few | TRBJ2-7 | . | TRBV7-3 | CASSLFGESYEQYF | TGTGCCAGCAGCTTATTTGGGGAATCCTACGAGCAGTACTTC
many | TRBJ2-7 | . | TRBV29-1 | CSVVTDSYEQYF | TGCAGCGTTGTAACAGACTCCTACGAGCAGTACTTC
many | TRBJ2-7 | . | TRBV7-6 | CASSMAGVHYEQYF | TGTGCCAGCAGCATGGCAGGGGTGCATTACGAGCAGTACTTC
many | TRBJ2-2 | . | TRBV3-1 | CASSPHTGNTGELFF | TGTGCCAGCAGCCCCCACACGGGGAACACCGGGGAGCTGTTTTTT
. | TRBJ2-7 | TRBD1 | TRBV29-1 | CSASGTAYEQYF | TGCAGCGCCTCCGGGACAGCCTACGAGCAGTACTTC
many | TRBJ2-1 | TRBD1 | TRBV7-9 | CASRTGGFTDEQFF | TGTGCCAGCCGGACAGGGGGCTTTACTGATGAGCAGTTCTTC
few | TRBJ2-5 | . | TRBV28 | CASSLGEDQETQYF | TGTGCCAGCAGTTTGGGGGAGGACCAAGAGACCCAGTACTTC
few | TRBJ2-3 | TRBD2 | TRBV2 | CASSDGAGGDTDTQYF | TGTGCCAGCAGTGACGGAGCGGGGGGAGACACAGATACGCAGTATTTT
few | TRBJ2-1 | . | TRBV12-3/TRBV12-4 | CASSFQRYNEQFF | TGTGCCAGCAGTTTTCAGCGATACAATGAGCAGTTCTTC
many | TRBJ2-1 | TRBD2 | TRBV12-3/TRBV12-4 | CASSPPGEGGEQFF | TGTGCCAGCAGTCCTCCGGGGGAGGGCGGTGAGCAGTTCTTC
. | TRBJ1-1 | . | TRBV11-2 | CASSSLGGKAFF | TGTGCCAGCAGCTCCCTCGGGGGGAAAGCTTTCTTT
. | TRBJ2-5 | TRBD2 | TRBV6-5 | CASSYFRPSGGPRETQYF | TGTGCCAGCAGTTACTTCAGACCTAGCGGGGGCCCCAGGGAGACCCAGTACTTC
. | TRBJ1-3 | . | TRBV3-1 | CASSQEGSGYPGNTIYF | TGTGCCAGCAGCCAAGAAGGTTCAGGGTACCCTGGAAACACCATATATTTT
. | TRBJ2-5 | . | TRBV27 | CASSLKWGQYPYQETQYF | TGTGCCAGCAGTTTAAAATGGGGCCAGTACCCTTACCAAGAGACCCAGTACTTC
many | TRBJ2-1 | . | TRBV15 | CATSSFTGTGGDEQFF | TGTGCCACCAGCAGCTTTACCGGGACGGGGGGCGATGAGCAGTTCTTC
few | TRBJ2-2 | . | TRBV4-3 | CASSQESGELFF | TGCGCCAGCAGCCAAGAGAGCGGGGAGCTGTTTTTT
few | TRBJ1-5 | TRBD1 | TRBV5-6 | CASSSGQAKWWNQPQHF | TGTGCCAGCAGTTCTGGACAGGCGAAGTGGTGGAATCAGCCCCAGCATTTT
many | TRBJ2-3 | . | TRBV15 | CATSRETVTDTQYF | TGTGCCACCAGCAGAGAGACGGTCACAGATACGCAGTATTTT
many | TRBJ1-2 | . | TRBV12-3/TRBV12-4 | CASSLGPTGGYTF | TGTGCCAGCAGTTTGGGGCCGACGGGTGGCTACACCTTC
many | TRBJ2-2 | TRBD2 | TRBV3-1 | CASSQDRASGNTNTGELFF | TGTGCCAGCAGCCAAGATCGGGCTAGCGGCAACACGAACACCGGGGAGCTGTTTTTT
. | TRBJ2-1 | . | TRBV27 | CASSLGRRNEQFF | TGTGCCAGCAGTTTAGGACGGAGAAATGAGCAGTTCTTC
. | TRBJ2-2 | . | TRBV6-2/TRBV6-3 | CASSRPHGVGELFF | TGTGCCAGCAGCCGCCCGCACGGAGTCGGGGAGCTGTTTTTT
many | TRBJ2-2 | . | TRBV6-5 | CASSYNGEFTGELFF | TGTGCCAGCAGTTACAACGGGGAATTTACCGGGGAGCTGTTTTTT
. | TRBJ2-1 | . | TRBV7-9 | CASSFRPQEEQFF | TGTGCCAGCAGCTTCCGGCCACAAGAAGAGCAGTTCTTC
. | TRBJ2-6 | . | TRBV7-6 | CASSSTGWGANVLTF | TGTGCCAGCAGCTCCACAGGGTGGGGGGCCAACGTCCTGACTTTC
many | TRBJ2-7 | . | TRBV5-1 | CASSLNRASSYEQYF | TGCGCCAGCAGCTTGAACAGGGCGAGCTCCTACGAGCAGTACTTC
few | TRBJ2-2 | . | TRBV7-9 | CASSSLTAGELFF | TGTGCCAGCAGCTCACTGACCGCCGGGGAGCTGTTTTTT
. | TRBJ1-2 | . | TRBV19 | CAIKLDSYGYTF | TGTGCCATAAAGCTGGACAGTTATGGCTACACCTTC
many | TRBJ1-5 | . | TRBV7-8 | CASSLGWGYTNQPQHF | TGTGCCAGCAGCTTAGGGTGGGGGTACACCAATCAGCCCCAGCATTTT
many | TRBJ2-5 | . | TRBV11-2 | CASSSPGIQETQYF | TGTGCCAGCAGCAGTCCCGGGATCCAAGAGACCCAGTACTTC
many | TRBJ2-5 | . | TRBV12-3/TRBV12-4 | CASTPGGDETQYF | TGTGCCAGCACCCCCGGCGGAGATGAGACCCAGTACTTC
many | TRBJ2-1 | . | TRBV10-2 | CASSDPSEGHGNEQFF | TGCGCCAGCAGTGACCCCTCCGAGGGCCATGGGAATGAGCAGTTCTTC
many | TRBJ2-1 | TRBD2 | TRBV7-2 | CASSPGLAGNPYNEQFF | TGTGCCAGCAGCCCCGGACTAGCGGGGAACCCTTACAATGAGCAGTTCTTC
many | TRBJ2-1 | . | TRBV21-1 | CASSKALFAGTRTGPLGRFF | TGTGCCAGCAGCAAAGCGCTTTTTGCGGGGACAAGGACAGGCCCCTTAGGGAGGTTCTTC
many | TRBJ2-3 | . | TRBV6-4 | CASSPIAFTDTQYF | TGTGCCAGCAGTCCGATTGCCTTCACAGATACGCAGTATTTT
many | TRBJ1-1 | . | TRBV7-7 | CASSLARETEAFF | TGTGCCAGCAGCTTAGCGCGAGAAACTGAAGCTTTCTTT
few | TRBJ1-3 | . | TRBV3-1 | CASSPRLEGQTGNTIYF | TGTGCCAGCAGCCCTCGCCTTGAAGGGCAAACTGGAAACACCATATATTTT
. | TRBJ2-1 | . | TRBV28 | CGVFPDYNEQFF | TGTGGGGTCTTCCCAGACTACAATGAGCAGTTCTTC
many | TRBJ2-1 | . | TRBV20-1 | CSASQAKAYNEQFF | TGCAGTGCTAGCCAAGCGAAAGCCTACAATGAGCAGTTCTTC
many | TRBJ2-1 | TRBD2 | TRBV4-2 | CASSQDGGLAGGYEQFF | TGTGCCAGCAGCCAAGATGGGGGACTAGCGGGGGGTTATGAGCAGTTCTTC
many | TRBJ1-5 | . | TRBV6-2/TRBV6-3 | CASSWSSNQPQHF | TGTGCCAGCAGTTGGAGCAGCAATCAGCCCCAGCATTTT
few | TRBJ1-2 | . | TRBV5-5 | CASSPDTAYGYTF | TGTGCCAGCAGCCCTGACACGGCCTATGGCTACACCTTC
many | TRBJ2-3 | TRBD2 | TRBV12-3/TRBV12-4 | CASSTSVRGGTDTQYF | TGTGCCAGCAGCACCTCGGTACGGGGGGGCACAGATACGCAGTATTTT